This is a list of T cell receptor beta chains from one sample in a study of shared clonotypes between healthy human individuals. The data were produced by immunoSEQ multiplex PCR, yet TCRdb's version contains in-frame clones alone and is incomplete. The sample shows fewer than 650,000 clones, roughly 79% of them seen only once. Sequencing was done on a sample of PBMCs. These receptors came from a middle-aged woman in good health. Some clones in this sample may be carry-over from other donors' samples. CDR3s include the opening cysteine and the closing phenylalanine or tryptophan. The order of the fields is J gene, V gene, CDR3 protein.

>TRBJ2-6|TRBV7-2
CASSAPTGEGANVLTF
>TRBJ2-2|TRBV28
CASSHPTSGRAGGLFF
>TRBJ1-6|TRBV5-6
CASSLARSFSPLHF
>TRBJ2-1|TRBV27
CASSLWDSYSSYNEQFF
>TRBJ2-1|TRBV4-1
CASSQKQGSYNEQFF
>TRBJ1-5|TRBV6-1
CASRTGGGQPQHF
>TRBJ2-7|TRBV30
CAWVRDRPYEQYF
>TRBJ1-2|TRBV2
CASSQEGQVSGYTF
>TRBJ2-1|TRBV27
CASSLQPLAGYNEQFF
>TRBJ2-1|TRBV4-2
CASSQVGGGSSYNEQFF
>TRBJ1-1|TRBV6-1
CASSEAWGIGLATEAFF
>TRBJ2-2|TRBV9
CASSALGGTGELFF
>TRBJ1-1|TRBV19
CATRGRTNTEAFF
>TRBJ1-1|TRBV2
CASHPRKRSVEAFF
>TRBJ2-1|TRBV10-3
CAISDSGTSHNEQFF
>TRBJ2-1|TRBV29-1
CSVDGQGIGQFF
>TRBJ1-2|TRBV6-5
CASSYSGNYGYTF
>TRBJ2-5|TRBV6-5
CASSYRVQETQYF
>TRBJ2-7|TRBV5-1
CASSGTSSYEQYF
>TRBJ2-6|TRBV4-1
CASSQGTLSGANVLTF
>TRBJ1-2|TRBV28
CASRSQGEEGYTF
>TRBJ2-3|TRBV7-2
CASSLVGGIDTQYF
>TRBJ1-2|TRBV15
CATSREWGEGYGYTF
>TRBJ1-2|TRBV7-2
CASCPGGFNYGYTF
>TRBJ2-3|TRBV7-2
CASSLRQGSDTQYF
>TRBJ2-7|TRBV6-1
CASRLGQGDYEQYF
>TRBJ2-1|TRBV7-9
CASSLLAGAYNEQFF
>TRBJ2-1|TRBV7-3
CASSASGSSYNEQFF
>TRBJ1-4|TRBV7-9
CASSDGTGNEKLFF
>TRBJ1-1|TRBV7-2
CASSFRRGTEAFF
>TRBJ2-7|TRBV18
CASSPGSGVDEQYF
>TRBJ2-7|TRBV19
CASNPTRLYEQYF
>TRBJ2-4|TRBV4-2
CASSQVHVGIQYF
>TRBJ1-5|TRBV19
CASSIERGQGNQPQHF
>TRBJ2-3|TRBV28
CASWRGLGDTQYF
>TRBJ2-2|TRBV6-4
CASSEGGTNTGELFF
>TRBJ2-1|TRBV18
CASSHMAAPYNEQFF
>TRBJ2-2|TRBV18
CASSSSQGAHTGELFF
>TRBJ2-7|TRBV5-1
CASSWARTGDPYEQYF
>TRBJ2-3|TRBV29-1
CSVLVTDTQYF
>TRBJ2-3|TRBV5-1
CASSLGESTDTQYF